Here is one T cell receptor (beta chain) with its context. The antigen remains undetermined. The sample originates from a study of cytomegalovirus exposure and HLA in healthy donors. Study findings and constraints: In a later analysis, V- and J-gene trimming of beta chains associated with a DCLRE1C missense variant, replicated independently. Some TCR beta chains (164 of them) were listed as cytomegalovirus-associated.

Everyone who donated was a healthy bone marrow donor. Researchers ran the PCR with 60 Vbeta and 13 Jbeta primers. Repertoires were generated with immunoSEQ multiplex PCR, while TCRdb's copy carries only in-frame clones and drops some. The sample shows about 170,000 clones, around 80% of them seen only once. Unmatched junction bases numbered 11, after V lost 5 bases and J lost 11 bases. The CDR3 runs to 14 residues. Germline CDR1 SGHTA, CDR2 FQGNSA. The origin of this receptor is a woman between 50 and 59 years old in good health and CMV-seropositive. This sequence joins TRBV7-2 and TRBJ1-4; 7 bases agree with TRBD1. Source material: PBMCs. CDR3 sequence: CASSPTGRWEKLFF. In DNA, the CDR3 is TGTGCCAGCAGCCCGACAGGGCGCTGGGAGAAACTGTTTTTT.